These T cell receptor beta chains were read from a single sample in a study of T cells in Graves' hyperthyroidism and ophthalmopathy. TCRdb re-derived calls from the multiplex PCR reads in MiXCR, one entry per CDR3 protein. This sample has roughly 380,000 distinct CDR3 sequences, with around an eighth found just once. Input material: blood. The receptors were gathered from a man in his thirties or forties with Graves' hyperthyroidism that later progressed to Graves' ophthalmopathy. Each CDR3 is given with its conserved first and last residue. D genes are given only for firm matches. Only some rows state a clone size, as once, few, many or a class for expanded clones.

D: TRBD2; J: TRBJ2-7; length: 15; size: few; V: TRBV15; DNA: TGTGCCACCAGCCCGGGCGGGGGGTACAGCTACGAGCAGTACTTC; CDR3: CATSPGGGYSYEQYF
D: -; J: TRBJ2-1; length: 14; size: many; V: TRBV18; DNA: TGTGCCAGCTCACCAGTCAGCTCCTACAATGAGCAGTTCTTC; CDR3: CASSPVSSYNEQFF
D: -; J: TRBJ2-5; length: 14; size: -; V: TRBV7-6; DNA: TGTGCCAGCAGTTCTCCTCGGGGCCAAGAGACCCAGTACTTC; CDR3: CASSSPRGQETQYF
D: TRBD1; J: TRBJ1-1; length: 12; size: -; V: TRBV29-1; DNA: TGCAGCGTTCCGGGACAGGGGTCTGAAGCTTTCTTT; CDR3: CSVPGQGSEAFF
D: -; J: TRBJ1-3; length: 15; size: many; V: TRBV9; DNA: TGTGCCAGCAGCGTATTTGGGGACGCCACGAACACCATATATTTT; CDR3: CASSVFGDATNTIYF
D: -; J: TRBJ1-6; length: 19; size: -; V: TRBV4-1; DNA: TGCGCCAGCAGCCAAGAGGGTTTCGGCGAGAACTCCTATAATTCACCCCTCCACTTT; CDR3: CASSQEGFGENSYNSPLHF
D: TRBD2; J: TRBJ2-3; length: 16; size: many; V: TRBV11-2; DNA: TGTGCCAGCAGCTACCGACTAGCGGGGGCCACAGATACGCAGTATTTT; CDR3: CASSYRLAGATDTQYF
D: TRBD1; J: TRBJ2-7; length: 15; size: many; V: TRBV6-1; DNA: TGTGCCAGCAGCATGGACAGGCCGCTTTCCTACGAGCAGTACTTC; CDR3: CASSMDRPLSYEQYF
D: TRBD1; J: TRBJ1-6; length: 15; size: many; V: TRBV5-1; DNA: TGCGCCAGCAGCCCAGACAGGGTGAATAATTCACCCCTCCACTTT; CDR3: CASSPDRVNNSPLHF
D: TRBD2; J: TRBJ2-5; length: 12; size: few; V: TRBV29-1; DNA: TGCAGCGTTAGACTAGCTGGGGAGACCCAGTACTTC; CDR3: CSVRLAGETQYF
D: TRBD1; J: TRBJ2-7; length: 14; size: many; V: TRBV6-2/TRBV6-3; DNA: TGTGCCAGCAGACCTAGGGACAGGCGGTACGAGCAGTACTTC; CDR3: CASRPRDRRYEQYF
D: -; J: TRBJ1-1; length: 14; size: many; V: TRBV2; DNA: TGTGCCAGCAGGGAACAGGGAAGAAACACTGAAGCTTTCTTT; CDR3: CASREQGRNTEAFF
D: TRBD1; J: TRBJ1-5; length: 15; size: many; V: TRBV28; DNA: TGTGCCAGCCAAGCTGCCGACAGGGCCAATCAGCCCCAGCATTTT; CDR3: CASQAADRANQPQHF
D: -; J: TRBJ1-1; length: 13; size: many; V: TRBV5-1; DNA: TGCGCCAGCAGCTGGGCAGGGAAAACTGAAGCTTTCTTT; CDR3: CASSWAGKTEAFF
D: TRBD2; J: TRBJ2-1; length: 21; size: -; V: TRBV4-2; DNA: TGTGCCAGCTGCCAAGATCTTGTGGCTAGCGGGGGCCAAATCTCCTACAATGAGCAGTTCTTC; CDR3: CASCQDLVASGGQISYNEQFF
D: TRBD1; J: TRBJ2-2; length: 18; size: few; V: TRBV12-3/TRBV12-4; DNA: TGTGCCAGCAGTCGGGACAGGTTGTTCGTATTCGACACCGGGGAGCTGTTTTTT; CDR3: CASSRDRLFVFDTGELFF
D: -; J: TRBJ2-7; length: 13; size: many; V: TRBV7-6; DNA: TGTGCCAGCAGCCCCAGGGGGGCTGGTGAGCAGTACTTC; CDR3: CASSPRGAGEQYF
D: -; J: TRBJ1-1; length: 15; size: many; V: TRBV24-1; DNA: TGTGCCACCAGTGATTCGGACAACCCTAGCACTGAAGCTTTCTTT; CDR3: CATSDSDNPSTEAFF
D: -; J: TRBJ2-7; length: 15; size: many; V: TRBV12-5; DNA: TGTGCTAGTGGTTTGGTAGCCAGGGTACTCGACGAGCAGTACTTC; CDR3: CASGLVARVLDEQYF
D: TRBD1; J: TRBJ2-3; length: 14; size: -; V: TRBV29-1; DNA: TGCAGCGTTGGGACAGGCAATGTGGCAGATACGCAGTATTTT; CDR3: CSVGTGNVADTQYF
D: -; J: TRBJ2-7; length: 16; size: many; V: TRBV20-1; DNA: TGCAGTGCTAGGGGTGGAGGTAGGACTTCATCCTACGAGCAGTACTTC; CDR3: CSARGGGRTSSYEQYF
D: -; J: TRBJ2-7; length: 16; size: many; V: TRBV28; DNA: TGTGCCAGCAGTTTATCCCGCGGGACCTCCATCAACGAGCAGTACTTC; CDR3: CASSLSRGTSINEQYF
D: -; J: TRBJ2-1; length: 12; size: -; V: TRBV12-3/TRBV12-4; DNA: TGTGCCAGCAGTTTAAGAAGTTTCGGGCAGTTCTTC; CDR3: CASSLRSFGQFF
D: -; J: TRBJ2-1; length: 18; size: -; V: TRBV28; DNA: TGTGCCAGCAGTCCCGGGACTCTGGTGCTGAGCTCCTACAATGAGCAGTTCTTC; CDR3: CASSPGTLVLSSYNEQFF
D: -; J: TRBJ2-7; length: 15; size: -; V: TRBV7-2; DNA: TGTGCCAGCAGCTTAATAGGTGGCAGAAACTACGAGCAGTACTTC; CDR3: CASSLIGGRNYEQYF
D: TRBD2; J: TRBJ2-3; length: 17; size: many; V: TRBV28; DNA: TGTGCCAGCAGTTCCCCCACTAGCGGGGGGGCCCTTGATACGCAGTATTTT; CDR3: CASSSPTSGGALDTQYF
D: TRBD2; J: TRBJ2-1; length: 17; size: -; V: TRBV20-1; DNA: TGCAGTGCTAGCTCACGAACTAGCGGGGAAATGAGCAATGAGCAGTTCTTC; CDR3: CSASSRTSGEMSNEQFF
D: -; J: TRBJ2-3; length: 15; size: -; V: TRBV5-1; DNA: TGCGCCAGCAGCTTGGCCGTCCCAGGGGCAGATACGCAGTATTTT; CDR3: CASSLAVPGADTQYF
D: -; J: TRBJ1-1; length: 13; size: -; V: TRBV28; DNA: TGTACCAGCAGTTTGACAGGGAACACTGAAGCTTTCTTT; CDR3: CTSSLTGNTEAFF